Below, 30 T cell receptor beta chains from the same sample are listed, as sequenced in a study of T cells after yellow fever vaccination. TCRdb recomputed calls from the 5' RACE reads with MiXCR, one row per CDR3 protein. The data hold hundreds of thousands of distinct CDR3 sequences, with 12% observed a single time. Material: CD4+ T cells sorted from PBMCs, obtained 15 days after the yellow fever booster vaccination. The receptors come from a man younger than 35 who received the YFV17D yellow fever vaccine.

This clonotype was observed a few times. V is TRBV19 and J is TRBJ1-3; D uncertain. The CDR3 is made up of 15 amino acids. Germline CDR1 reads LNHDA; CDR2 reads SQIVND (reference sequence). Deletions cut 7 bases from V and 4 bases from J, with 17 bases between. The CDR3 reads CASIGPAVSGNTIYF. The CDR3 bases are TGTGCCAGTATCGGGCCTGCGGTTTCCGGAAACACCATATATTTT.

This clonotype was counted between two and nine times. The CDR3 spells CSAERSTNEKLFF. The CDR3, as DNA: TGCAGTGCTGAACGCTCAACTAATGAAAAACTGTTTTTT. The rearrangement links TRBV20-1 to TRBJ1-4; D gene uncertain. The CDR3 spans 13 residues. Germline CDR1 DFQATT, CDR2 SNEGSKA (reference sequence). V lost 5 bases, J lost 0 bases, and 7 bases lay in between.

In this sample, this clonotype turned up a few times. The rearrangement joins TRBV20-1 to TRBJ2-5, with D unresolved. The CDR3 runs to 16 residues. Germline values: CDR1 DFQATT, CDR2 SNEGSKA (reference sequence). V lost 0 bases to trimming and J lost 1 base, with 15 bases between them. CDR3 region: CSARDPADGSQETQYF. In DNA, the CDR3 is TGCAGTGCTAGAGATCCGGCTGACGGCTCCCAAGAGACCCAGTACTTC.

This clonotype appeared a few times. V is TRBV6-5 and J is TRBJ1-5; TRBD1 is a possible D gene (6 bases). CDR1 MNHEY and CDR2 SVGAGI come from the germline V gene. V was shortened by 0 bases and J by 8 bases, with 14 bases between the two germline ends. The CDR3 sequence is 15 residues long. This CDR3 is CASSYSKWPGEPQHF. In nucleotides, the CDR3 is TGTGCCAGCAGTTACTCGAAATGGCCAGGGGAGCCCCAGCATTTT.

This clonotype was counted a few times. The chain recombines TRBV25-1 with TRBJ1-1; TRBD1 matches at 9 bases. V trimming: 6 bases; J trimming: 3 bases; junction bases outside the gene matches: 8. The CDR3 is 15 residues long. The germline V gene has CDR1 MGHDK and CDR2 SYGVNS. The CDR3 nucleotides read TGTGCCAGCAGGCTAGGGGACAGGGTCGACACTGAAGCTTTCTTT. As protein: CASRLGDRVDTEAFF.

In its sample, this clonotype was seen a few times. The chain links TRBV12-3 or TRBV12-4 to TRBJ2-5, with a weak D call TRBD1 (6 bases). Trimming shortened V by 6 bases and J by 2 bases, and 16 bases separated the two germline ends. This CDR3 comprises 15 residues. The CDR3 coding sequence is TGTGCCAGCAGCTTGATACTAGGGGGTCAAGAGACCCAGTACTTC. Translating it yields CASSLILGGQETQYF.

J is TRBJ2-5 and V is TRBV5-1; D might be TRBD2 (5 bases). This CDR3 has 14 amino acids. CDR1 is SGHRS and CDR2 is YFSETQ in the germline V gene. Trimming took off 4 bases at V and 2 bases at J, with 12 bases between the two ends. CDR3 sequence: CASSTRTVQETQYF. CDR3 coding DNA: TGCGCCAGCAGCACCCGGACTGTTCAAGAGACCCAGTACTTC.

This chain joins TRBV7-3 and TRBJ2-6, with 9 nucleotides matching TRBD1. The CDR3 totals 16 residues. After removal of 5 bases from V and 2 bases from J, the junction contained 4 bases not matched to a gene. CDR1 and CDR2 from the germline V gene are SGHTA and FQGTGA. Here the CDR3 reads CASSVTGGAGANVLTF. For the CDR3, the DNA is TGTGCCAGCAGCGTCACAGGGGGCGCTGGGGCCAACGTCCTGACTTTC.

This rearrangement joins TRBV7-9 to TRBJ1-2; maybe TRBD1 (5 bases). CDR1 is SEHNR and CDR2 is FQNEAQ in the germline V gene (reference sequence). Trimming cost V 1 base and J 5 bases, with 8 bases left between them. The CDR3 is 13 amino acids. The CDR3 reads CASSLVQGYGYTF. The DNA of the CDR3 is TGTGCCAGCAGCTTAGTCCAGGGATATGGCTACACCTTC.

The chain uses TRBV7-2 and TRBJ2-3; 8 nucleotides line up with TRBD2. Trimming at V came to 4 bases and at J to 4 bases, leaving 7 bases not matched to a gene. CDR1 SGHTA and CDR2 FQGNSA come from the germline V gene. This CDR3 contains 15 residues. The CDR3 sequence is CASSSRGGLPDTQYF. In nucleotides, the CDR3 is TGTGCCAGCAGCTCTCGGGGGGGCCTCCCAGATACGCAGTATTTT.

V gene TRBV27 combines with J gene TRBJ2-3; tentative D call: TRBD1 (6 bases). V lost 3 bases and J 6 bases, leaving 10 bases between the germline ends. Per germline, CDR1 MNHEY and CDR2 SMNVEV (reference sequence). This CDR3 contains 13 residues. CDR3 amino acids: CASSFLGADTQYF. For the CDR3, the DNA is TGTGCCAGCAGTTTCCTGGGGGCGGATACGCAGTATTTT.

This chain uses TRBV20-1 with TRBJ1-6; a weak D match, TRBD1 (6 bases). The CDR3 covers 15 residues. The V gene's germline CDR1 is DFQATT and CDR2 SNEGSKA (reference sequence). The V end was cut by 2 bases, the J end by 10 bases, with 18 bases between. Written as DNA, the CDR3 is TGCAGTGCTAGACCCCCCCCGACCAGGGGCTCACCCCTCCACTTT. Translated, it gives CSARPPPTRGSPLHF.

Ten or more counts support this clonotype. In nucleotides, the CDR3 is TGCGCCAGCAGCTCGGCCTCGGGACGAGTCAGGGGGGAGCTGTTTTTT. Translated: CASSSASGRVRGELFF. The rearrangement uses TRBV5-1 and TRBJ2-2, with D perhaps given as TRBD1 or TRBD2 (5 bases each). V lost 3 bases and J 8 bases, leaving 20 bases between the germline ends. CDR1 and CDR2 (germline): SGHRS, YFSETQ. CDR3 size: 16 residues.

The chain recombines TRBV7-3 with TRBJ2-3; 7 bases agree with TRBD1. The CDR3 runs 13 residues. The V segment lost 7 bases and the J segment 2 bases; nucleotides outside the gene matches: 3. Looked up from germline, CDR1 is SGHTA and CDR2 is FQGTGA. The CDR3 is CASKGQNTDTQYF. The CDR3 nucleotides read TGTGCCAGCAAGGGACAGAACACAGATACGCAGTATTTT. Supplemented by reference TRBV7-3 and TRBJ2-3, the full variable domain reads GAGVSQTPSNKVTEKGKYVELRCDPISGHTALYWYRQSLGQGPEFLIYFQGTGAADDSGLPNDRFFAVRPEGSVSTLKIQRTERGDSAVYLCASKGQNTDTQYFGPGTRLTVL.

The chain has TRBV5-1 and TRBJ1-1; the D is unclear. Between the trimmed V and J ends, which lost 4 bases and 1 base, there was a span of 8 bases. The CDR3 totals 13 residues. CDR1 SGHRS and CDR2 YFSETQ come from the germline V gene. CDR3 nucleotide sequence: TGCGCCAGCAGCCACGGACGGAACACTGAAGCTTTCTTT. It is translated as CASSHGRNTEAFF.

In this sample, this clonotype turned up a few times. The chain couples TRBV14 to TRBJ1-1, with D perhaps matching TRBD1 (6 bases). Trimming stripped 0 bases from V and 1 base from J, with 12 bases between. The CDR3 sequence is 16 residues long. The germline V gene encodes CDR1 SGHDN and CDR2 FVKESK. DNA for the CDR3: TGTGCCAGCAGCCAAGATTTAGGACAGTGGAACACTGAAGCTTTCTTT. It codes for CASSQDLGQWNTEAFF.

Many counts were recorded for this clonotype. The chain links TRBV7-7 to TRBJ2-3; 8 positions match TRBD2. The CDR3 totals 16 residues. Germline V gene data show CDR1 as SSHAT and CDR2 as FNYEAQ (reference sequence). V shed 1 base, J shed 2 bases, and the junction held 5 bases outside the gene matches. Here the CDR3 DNA reads TGTGCCAGCAGCTTAGGGCTAGCGGGCTACACAGATACGCAGTATTTT. Protein product: CASSLGLAGYTDTQYF.

The rearrangement uses TRBV18 and TRBJ2-3; D gene ambiguous. CDR1 and CDR2 from the germline V gene are KGHSH and LQKENI. V dropped 3 bases and J dropped 1 base, with 11 bases sitting between them. CDR3 length equals 15 residues. For the CDR3, the DNA is TGTGCCAGCTCACCGGTCGGGCAGGGCACAGATACGCAGTATTTT. Protein: CASSPVGQGTDTQYF.

This clonotype was detected only once. The chain combines TRBV20-1 with TRBJ2-2; 9 positions match TRBD1. Trimming removed 2 bases from V and 7 bases from J; junction bases left unmatched: 5. CDR3 length equals 14 residues. The V gene's germline CDR1 is DFQATT and CDR2 SNEGSKA (reference sequence). CDR3 in DNA: TGCAGTGCTAGACGACGGGACAGGGTCGGGGAGCTGTTTTTT. This translates into CSARRRDRVGELFF.

Regarding this clonotype: At one of its ends the junction is not consistent with the germline gene, which may arise from a read error. This sequence joins TRBV28 and TRBJ2-5; a weak D match, TRBD2 (6 bases). CDR3 length: 13 amino acids. CDR1 and CDR2 (germline): MDHEN, SYDVKM. CDR3 in amino acids: CASRLGGLETHYF. CDR3 in DNA: TGTGCCAGCAGGCTAGGAGGGTTGGAGACCCATTACTTC.

CDR3 sequence reads: CSVGDNSPLHF. The CDR3 nucleotides are TGCAGCGTTGGGGACAATTCACCCCTCCACTTT. The chain employs TRBV29-1 and TRBJ1-6; possibly TRBD1 for D (5 bases). CDR3 length: 11 amino acids. V gave up 4 bases and J gave up 7 bases, with 5 bases separating them. CDR1 and CDR2 from the germline V gene are SQVTM and ANQGSEA.

The V gene is TRBV7-3, the J gene TRBJ2-1; D is ambiguous. The germline CDR1 and CDR2 sequences are SGHTA and FQGTGA. Trimming pared 2 bases from V and 10 bases from J, leaving 9 bases between. The CDR3 totals 12 residues. CDR3 region: CASSLRFGEQFF. CDR3 DNA: TGTGCCAGCAGCTTACGGTTTGGGGAGCAGTTCTTC.

CDR3 sequence reads: CASSQDHRGYSNQPQHF. The CDR3 nucleotides read TGCGCCAGCAGCCAAGATCACCGGGGATATAGCAATCAGCCCCAGCATTTT. The chain joins TRBV4-3 to TRBJ1-5; D not certain. This CDR3 comprises 17 residues. The V and J ends lost 0 bases and 0 bases respectively, with 12 bases between them. Germline CDR1 LGHNA, CDR2 YSLEER.

The chain has TRBV18 and TRBJ2-7; TRBD1 aligns across 12 bases. V lost 6 bases to trimming and J lost 4 bases; unmatched junction nucleotides: 4. In germline, CDR1 is KGHSH, CDR2 LQKENI. The CDR3 has 14 residues. The DNA of the CDR3 is TGTGCCAGCTCGCAGGGACAGGGGGCTTACGAGCAGTACGTC. Protein sequence: CASSQGQGAYEQYV.

CDR3 coding DNA: TGTGCCAGCTCACTATCCGGGACAGATGGCACAGATACGCAGTATTTT. This codes for CASSLSGTDGTDTQYF. J is TRBJ2-3 and V is TRBV18; 7 nucleotides align to TRBD1. Germline assignment: CDR1 KGHSH and CDR2 LQKENI. With 4 bases clipped from V and 1 base from J, the junction kept 8 bases outside the gene matches. This CDR3 is built from 16 residues.

This clonotype has just a few counts. V and J are TRBV20-1 and TRBJ1-2; D is unclear. With 3 bases removed from V and 3 bases from J, the gap between germline ends came to 14 bases. The germline gives CDR1 DFQATT, CDR2 SNEGSKA (reference sequence). The CDR3 runs to 14 residues. The CDR3 is CSASFREGYYGYTF. The CDR3 coding sequence is TGCAGTGCTAGCTTTAGGGAGGGATACTATGGCTACACCTTC.

J is TRBJ2-3 and V is TRBV27; D call uncertain. The CDR3 length is 12 residues. Germline V gene lookup returns CDR1 MNHEY and CDR2 SMNVEV (reference sequence). V lost 7 bases and J 6 bases, leaving 11 bases between the germline ends. The CDR3: CASMTGGDTQYF. DNA for the CDR3: TGTGCCAGCATGACCGGTGGGGATACGCAGTATTTT.

This clonotype was detected only a few times. The gene calls are TRBV6-6 and TRBJ2-3; 12 nucleotides align to TRBD1. The CDR3 loop spans 14 amino acids. Germline lookup yields CDR1 MNHNY and CDR2 SVGAGI (reference sequence). Trimming cost V 6 bases and J 8 bases; bases outside gene matches: 6. This CDR3 is CASSRGQGAITQYF. CDR3 DNA: TGTGCCAGCAGCCGGGGACAGGGGGCAATTACGCAGTATTTT.

This clonotype was observed a few times. This chain joins TRBV6-2 or TRBV6-3 and TRBJ2-7, with D tentatively TRBD2 (6 bases). This CDR3 has 14 amino acids. Trimming removed 8 bases at V and 0 bases at J, with 14 bases between. Germline V gives CDR1 MNHEY, CDR2 SVGEGT. Here the CDR3 DNA reads TGTGCCAGCTTCGATAGCGGAAACTCCTACGAGCAGTACTTC. As protein: CASFDSGNSYEQYF.

This clonotype has at least ten counts. This chain uses TRBV7-9 with TRBJ1-1; D is undetermined. Germline V lookup: CDR1 SEHNR, CDR2 FQNEAQ (reference sequence). Trimming left V 4 bases short and J 2 bases short, with 11 bases between. This CDR3 spans 14 amino acids. This chain's CDR3 is CASSYGSGNTEAFF. The CDR3 region has the DNA TGTGCCAGCAGCTACGGTTCGGGTAACACTGAAGCTTTCTTT.